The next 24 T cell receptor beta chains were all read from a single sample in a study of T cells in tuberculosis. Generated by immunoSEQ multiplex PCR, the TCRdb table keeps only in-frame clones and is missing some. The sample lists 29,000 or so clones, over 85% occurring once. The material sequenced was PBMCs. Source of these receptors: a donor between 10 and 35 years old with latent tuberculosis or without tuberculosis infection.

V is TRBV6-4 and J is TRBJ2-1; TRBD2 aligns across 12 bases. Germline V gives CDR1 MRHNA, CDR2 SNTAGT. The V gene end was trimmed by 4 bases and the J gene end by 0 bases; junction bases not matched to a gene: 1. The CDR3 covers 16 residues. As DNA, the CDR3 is TGTGCCAGCAGTGGACTAGCGGGAGTCTCCTACAATGAGCAGTTCTTC. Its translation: CASSGLAGVSYNEQFF.

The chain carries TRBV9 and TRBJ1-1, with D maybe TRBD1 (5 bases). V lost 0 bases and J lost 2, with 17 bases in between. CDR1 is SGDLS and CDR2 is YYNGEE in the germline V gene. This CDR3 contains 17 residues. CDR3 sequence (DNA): TGTGCCAGCAGCGTAGGGGGCGTATTGGGTGTAAACACTGAAGCTTTCTTT. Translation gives CASSVGGVLGVNTEAFF.

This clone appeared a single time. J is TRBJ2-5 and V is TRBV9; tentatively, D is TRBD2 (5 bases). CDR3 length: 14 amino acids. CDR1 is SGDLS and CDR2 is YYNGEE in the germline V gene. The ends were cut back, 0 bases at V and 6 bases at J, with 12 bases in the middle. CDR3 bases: TGTGCCAGCAGCGTAGACACGTCGACTAAGACCCAGTACTTC. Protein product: CASSVDTSTKTQYF.

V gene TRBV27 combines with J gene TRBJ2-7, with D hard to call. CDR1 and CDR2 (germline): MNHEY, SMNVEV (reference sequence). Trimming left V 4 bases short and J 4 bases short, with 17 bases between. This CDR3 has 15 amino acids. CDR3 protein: CASSSVGTFLYEQYF. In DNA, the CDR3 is TGTGCCAGCAGTTCGGTGGGCACATTTCTGTACGAGCAGTACTTC.

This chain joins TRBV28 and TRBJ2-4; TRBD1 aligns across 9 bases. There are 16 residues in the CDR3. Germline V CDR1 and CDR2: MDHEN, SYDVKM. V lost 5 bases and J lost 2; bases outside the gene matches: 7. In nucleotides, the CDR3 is TGTGCCAGCAGTCCTTGGACAGGGGAGTCCAAAAACATTCAGTACTTC. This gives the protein CASSPWTGESKNIQYF.

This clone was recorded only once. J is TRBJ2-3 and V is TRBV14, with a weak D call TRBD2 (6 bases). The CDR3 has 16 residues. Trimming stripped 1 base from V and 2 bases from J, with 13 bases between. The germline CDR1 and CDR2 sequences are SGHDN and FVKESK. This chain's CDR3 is CASSQGREFNTDTQYF. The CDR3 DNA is TGTGCCAGCAGCCAAGGCCGGGAGTTTAACACAGATACGCAGTATTTT.

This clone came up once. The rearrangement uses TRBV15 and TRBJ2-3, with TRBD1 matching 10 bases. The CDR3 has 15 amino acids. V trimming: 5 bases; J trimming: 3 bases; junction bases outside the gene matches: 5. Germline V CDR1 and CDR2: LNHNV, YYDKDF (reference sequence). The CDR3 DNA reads TGTGCCACCAGCCGACGGACAGGGGGTACAGATACGCAGTATTTT. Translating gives CATSRRTGGTDTQYF.

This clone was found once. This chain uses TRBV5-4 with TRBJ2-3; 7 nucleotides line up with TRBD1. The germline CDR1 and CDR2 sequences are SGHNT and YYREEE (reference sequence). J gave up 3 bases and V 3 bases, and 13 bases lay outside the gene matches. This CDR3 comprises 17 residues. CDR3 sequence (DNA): TGTGCCAGCAGCTGGATCACCGGGACAGAGGGAACAGATACGCAGTATTTT. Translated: CASSWITGTEGTDTQYF.

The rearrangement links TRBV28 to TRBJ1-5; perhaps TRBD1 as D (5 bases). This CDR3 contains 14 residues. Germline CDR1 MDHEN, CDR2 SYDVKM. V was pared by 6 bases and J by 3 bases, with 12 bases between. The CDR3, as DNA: TGTGCCAGCAGCCCGACAGTTACCAATCAGCCCCAGCATTTT. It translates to CASSPTVTNQPQHF.

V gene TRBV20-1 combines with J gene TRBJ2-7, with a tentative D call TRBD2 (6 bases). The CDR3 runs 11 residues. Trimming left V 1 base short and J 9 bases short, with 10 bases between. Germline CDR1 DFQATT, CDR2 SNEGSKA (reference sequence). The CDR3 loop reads CSARAGSGQYF. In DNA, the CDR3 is TGCAGTGCTAGAGCCGGGAGCGGGCAGTACTTC.

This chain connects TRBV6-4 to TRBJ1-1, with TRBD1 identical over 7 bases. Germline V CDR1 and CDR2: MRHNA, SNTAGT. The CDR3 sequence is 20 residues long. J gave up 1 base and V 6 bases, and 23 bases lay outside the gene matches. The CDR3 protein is CASRPGTVIQGVMRNTEAFF. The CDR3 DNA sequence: TGTGCCAGCAGGCCTGGGACAGTGATTCAGGGGGTGATGAGGAACACTGAAGCTTTCTTT.

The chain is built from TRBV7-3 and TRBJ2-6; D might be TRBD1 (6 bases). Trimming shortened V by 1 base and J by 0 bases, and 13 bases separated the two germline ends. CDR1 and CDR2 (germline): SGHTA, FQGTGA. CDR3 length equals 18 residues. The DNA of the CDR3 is TGTGCCAGCAGCTTAAGGGGGCAGGCCGACTCTGGGGCCAACGTCCTGACTTTC. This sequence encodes CASSLRGQADSGANVLTF.

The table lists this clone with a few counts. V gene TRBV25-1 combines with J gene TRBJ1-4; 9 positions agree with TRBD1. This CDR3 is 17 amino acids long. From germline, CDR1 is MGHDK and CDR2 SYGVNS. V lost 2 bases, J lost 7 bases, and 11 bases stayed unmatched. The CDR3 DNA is TGTGCCAGCAGTGAAAGGAGGGACAGGGAAGGTGGTGAAAAACTGTTTTTT. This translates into CASSERRDREGGEKLFF.

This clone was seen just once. The CDR3 spells CATTSGGTFFYGYTF. CDR3 nucleotide sequence: TGTGCCACCACGTCAGGGGGGACTTTCTTCTATGGCTACACCTTC. The chain has TRBV25-1 and TRBJ1-2; 7 bases align to TRBD1. The CDR3 sequence is 15 residues long. Germline assignment: CDR1 MGHDK and CDR2 SYGVNS. V dropped 10 bases and J dropped 4; count of bases not matched to a gene: 15.

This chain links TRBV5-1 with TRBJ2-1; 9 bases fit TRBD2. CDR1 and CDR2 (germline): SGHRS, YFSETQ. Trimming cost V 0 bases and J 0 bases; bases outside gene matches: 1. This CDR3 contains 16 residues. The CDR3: CASSLDSGSSYNEQFF. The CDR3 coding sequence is TGCGCCAGCAGCTTGGATAGCGGGAGCTCCTACAATGAGCAGTTCTTC.

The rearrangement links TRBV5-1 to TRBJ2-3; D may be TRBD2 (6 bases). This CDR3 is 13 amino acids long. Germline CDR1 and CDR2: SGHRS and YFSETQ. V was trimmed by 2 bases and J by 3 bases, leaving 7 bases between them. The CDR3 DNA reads TGCGCCAGCAGCTTTAGCGGAACAGATACGCAGTATTTT. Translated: CASSFSGTDTQYF.

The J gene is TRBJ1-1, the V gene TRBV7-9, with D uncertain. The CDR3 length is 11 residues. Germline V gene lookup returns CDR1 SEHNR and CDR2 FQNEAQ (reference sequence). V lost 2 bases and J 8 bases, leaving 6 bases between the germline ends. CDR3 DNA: TGTGCCAGCAGCTTACGGGAGGAAGCTTTCTTT. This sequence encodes CASSLREEAFF.

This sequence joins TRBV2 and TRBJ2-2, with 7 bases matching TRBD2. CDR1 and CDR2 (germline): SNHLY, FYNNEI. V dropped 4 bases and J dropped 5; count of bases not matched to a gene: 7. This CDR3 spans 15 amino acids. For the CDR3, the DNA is TGTGCCAGCAGTGTAATCGGCGGGAGTACCGGGGAGCTGTTTTTT. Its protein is CASSVIGGSTGELFF.

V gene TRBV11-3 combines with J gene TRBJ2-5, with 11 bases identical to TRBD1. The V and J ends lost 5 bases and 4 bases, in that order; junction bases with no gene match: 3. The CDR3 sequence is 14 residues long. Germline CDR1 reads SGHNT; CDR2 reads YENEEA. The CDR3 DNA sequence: TGTGCCAGCAGCCCAGGGACAGGGGGAGAGACCCAGTACTTC. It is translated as CASSPGTGGETQYF.

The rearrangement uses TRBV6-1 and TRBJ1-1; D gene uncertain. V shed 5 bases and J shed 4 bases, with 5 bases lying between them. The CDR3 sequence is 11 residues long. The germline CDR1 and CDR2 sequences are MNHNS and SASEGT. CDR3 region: CASSLVTEAFF. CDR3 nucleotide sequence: TGTGCCAGCAGTTTAGTCACTGAAGCTTTCTTT.

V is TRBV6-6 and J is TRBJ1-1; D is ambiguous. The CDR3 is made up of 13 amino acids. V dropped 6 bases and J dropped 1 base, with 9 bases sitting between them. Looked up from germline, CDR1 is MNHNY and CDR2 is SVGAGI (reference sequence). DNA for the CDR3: TGTGCCAGCAGAAAATACAGGAACACTGAAGCTTTCTTT. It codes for CASRKYRNTEAFF.

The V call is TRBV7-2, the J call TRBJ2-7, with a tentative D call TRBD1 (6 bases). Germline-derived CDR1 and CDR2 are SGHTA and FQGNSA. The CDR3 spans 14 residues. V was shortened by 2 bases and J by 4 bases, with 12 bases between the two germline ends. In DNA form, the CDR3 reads TGTGCCAGCAGCTTAAAGGGACACTCATACGAGCAGTACTTC. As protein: CASSLKGHSYEQYF.

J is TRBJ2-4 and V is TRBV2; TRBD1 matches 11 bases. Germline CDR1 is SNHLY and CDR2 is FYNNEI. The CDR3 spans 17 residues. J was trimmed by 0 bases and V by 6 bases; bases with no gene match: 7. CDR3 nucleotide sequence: TGTGCCAGCAGACCAGGGACAGGGGGTCTAGCCAAAAACATTCAGTACTTC. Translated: CASRPGTGGLAKNIQYF. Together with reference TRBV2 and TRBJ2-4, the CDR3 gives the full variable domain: EPEVTQTPSHQVTQMGQEVILRCVPISNHLYFYWYRQILGQKVEFLVSFYNNEISEKSEIFDDQFSVERPDGSNFTLKIRSTKLEDSAMYFCASRPGTGGLAKNIQYFGAGTRLSVL.

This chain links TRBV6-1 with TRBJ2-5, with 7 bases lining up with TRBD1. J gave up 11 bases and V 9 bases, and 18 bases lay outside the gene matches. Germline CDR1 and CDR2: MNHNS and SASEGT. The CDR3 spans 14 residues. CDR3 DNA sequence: TGTGCCAGTAGAGACCGGGACAGCCTTTGGGAGCAGTACTTC. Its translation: CASRDRDSLWEQYF.